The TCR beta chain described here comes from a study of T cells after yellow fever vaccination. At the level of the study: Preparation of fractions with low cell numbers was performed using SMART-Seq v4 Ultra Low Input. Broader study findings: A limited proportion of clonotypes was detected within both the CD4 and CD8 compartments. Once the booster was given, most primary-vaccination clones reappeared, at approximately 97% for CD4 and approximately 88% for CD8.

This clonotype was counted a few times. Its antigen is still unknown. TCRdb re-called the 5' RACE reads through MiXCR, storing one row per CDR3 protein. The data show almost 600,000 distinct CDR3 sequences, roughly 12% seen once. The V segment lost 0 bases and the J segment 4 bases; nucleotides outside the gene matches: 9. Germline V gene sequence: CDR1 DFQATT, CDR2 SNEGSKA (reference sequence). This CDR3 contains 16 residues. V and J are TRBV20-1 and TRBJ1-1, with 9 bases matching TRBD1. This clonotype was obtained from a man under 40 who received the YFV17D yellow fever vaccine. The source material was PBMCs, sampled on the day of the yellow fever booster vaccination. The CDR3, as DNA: TGCAGTGCTAGAGATTCTGGGACAGGGCTTGGCACTGAAGCTTTCTTT. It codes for CSARDSGTGLGTEAFF.